This T cell receptor beta chain was captured by sequencing in a study of blood T cell dynamics during melanoma immunotherapy. The wider study: First-line therapy was either pembrolizumab or nivolumab with ipilimumab for metastatic melanoma.

The time point was: pre-treatment baseline. Apart from two fast progressors, RECIST 1.1 response was judged 12 weeks post-infusion. Prior systemic cancer therapy, immunosuppressant use and other active malignancies excluded patients. Overall study findings and caveats: Unlike progressors, later disease-control patients had W3 repertoires gaining clonality or diversity.

V lost 0 bases, J lost 7 bases, and 10 bases lay in between. The CDR3 runs 13 residues. CDR1 is SGHNT, CDR2 YYREEE, per germline (reference sequence). A note on this clone: The target antigen is unknown.

Using immunoSEQ multiplex PCR, the repertoire was profiled, and TCRdb retains in-frame clones only, with some absent. The sample lists some 10,000 clones; 65% to 90% were seen once. The J gene is TRBJ1-1, the V gene TRBV5-4; D is undetermined. The sample was blood, taken from a patient treated with checkpoint blockade. The TCR originated in a human donor with melanoma. The CDR3 sequence: CASSLDGFGEAFF. The CDR3 nucleotides read TGTGCCAGCAGCTTGGACGGGTTCGGTGAAGCTTTCTTT.